This passage covers 18 T cell receptor beta chains from one sample sequenced in a study of response to subunit inactivated influenza vaccine. TCRdb redid the calling of the RT-PCR reads with MiXCR, one entry per CDR3 protein. The top ten clones hold around 10% of a sample with about 610,000 distinct CDR3 sequences, around 15% of them seen once. The sample in question was PBMCs from blood, obtained approximately 12 days after vaccination. The receptor source for this set is a man aged 45-65 years who received an inactivated influenza vaccine.

This clonotype was recorded a few times. CDR3 nucleotide sequence: TGCGCCAGCAGCTTGTACGCGGGCTACGAGCAGTACTTC. As protein: CASSLYAGYEQYF. The chain is built from TRBV5-1 and TRBJ2-7, with D tentatively TRBD2 (5 bases). V shed 1 base and J shed 3 bases, with 8 bases lying between them. The CDR3 is 13 amino acids. The germline CDR1 and CDR2 sequences are SGHRS and YFSETQ.

This clonotype was found a few times. The CDR3 nucleotides read TGTGCCAGCAACCCGCAGGGGAGGGACGAGCAGTACTTC. Residues: CASNPQGRDEQYF. The rearrangement links TRBV2 to TRBJ2-7, with D possibly being TRBD2 (7 bases). From germline, CDR1 is SNHLY and CDR2 FYNNEI. The CDR3 is made up of 13 amino acids. V lost 7 bases to trimming and J lost 5 bases, with 15 bases between them.

V usage is TRBV20-1 and J usage is TRBJ1-6, with 10 nucleotides matching TRBD1. Trimming cost V 1 base and J 3 bases; bases outside gene matches: 6. Germline V gives CDR1 DFQATT, CDR2 SNEGSKA (reference sequence). The CDR3 length is 17 residues. The CDR3 here is CSARAGDRGGYNSPLHF. For the CDR3, the DNA is TGCAGTGCTAGAGCCGGGGACAGGGGAGGCTATAATTCACCCCTCCACTTT.

Details on this clonotype: One end of the junction does not line up with germline, which may come from a read error. This chain joins TRBV20-1 and TRBJ2-5; D possibly corresponds to TRBD2 (6 bases). The CDR3 length is 13 residues. From germline, CDR1 is DFQATT and CDR2 SNEGSKA (reference sequence). CDR3 region: CSATFGGQATQYF. The DNA for the CDR3 is TGCAGTGCCACATTCGGGGGTCAAGCGACCCAGTACTTC.

The chain employs TRBV6-2 or TRBV6-3 and TRBJ2-1; D gene uncertain. Germline V gene sequence: CDR1 MNHEY, CDR2 SVGEGT. This CDR3 region has 13 residues. V was shortened by 2 bases and J by 6 bases, with 8 bases between the two germline ends. The CDR3 is CASSYTVSNEQFF. CDR3 bases: TGTGCCAGCAGTTACACGGTATCCAATGAGCAGTTCTTC.

A few counts support this clonotype. The V and J genes are TRBV29-1 and TRBJ2-7; a weak D match, TRBD1 (6 bases). The V gene lost 7 bases and the J gene lost 0 bases, with 13 bases spanning the gap. The CDR3 totals 13 residues. Germline V gives CDR1 SQVTM, CDR2 ANQGSEA. The DNA of the CDR3 is TGCAGCGCCCGAACAGGGACCTCCTACGAGCAGTACTTC. Amino acid sequence: CSARTGTSYEQYF.

There are a few counts of this clonotype. The chain joins TRBV12-3 or TRBV12-4 to TRBJ2-1; D unresolved. Trimming cost V 7 bases and J 7 bases, with 14 bases left between them. This CDR3 region has 13 residues. The CDR3 sequence is CASTLTTENEQFF. In DNA form, the CDR3 reads TGTGCCAGCACTTTGACGACTGAGAATGAGCAGTTCTTC.

This clonotype was recorded a few times. The J gene is TRBJ2-1, the V gene TRBV20-1; 10 nucleotides agree with TRBD2. CDR1 and CDR2 from the germline V gene are DFQATT and SNEGSKA (reference sequence). Trimming cost V 3 bases and J 12 bases; bases outside gene matches: 8. CDR3 size: 13 residues. The CDR3: CSARPQLAGGQFF. For the CDR3, the DNA is TGCAGTGCTAGGCCACAATTAGCGGGAGGGCAGTTCTTC.

The CDR3 bases are TGTGCCAGCAACTCGAGGACAGGGGCGGATACGCAGTATTTT. Translated: CASNSRTGADTQYF. The chain recombines TRBV6-2 or TRBV6-3 with TRBJ2-3; 9 bases align to TRBD1. V was clipped by 7 bases and J by 6 bases; unmatched bases: 8. The CDR3 sequence is 14 residues long. Germline assignment: CDR1 MNHEY and CDR2 SVGEGT.

The rearrangement uses TRBV5-1 and TRBJ2-1, with 7 positions matching TRBD2. The germline V gene encodes CDR1 SGHRS and CDR2 YFSETQ. The CDR3 is 18 residues long. After removal of 2 bases from V and 6 bases from J, the junction contained 17 bases not matched to a gene. Here the CDR3 DNA reads TGCGCCAGCAGCTTTAGGACTACCGGAGGGAGGGGAGTCAATGAGCAGTTCTTC. Its protein is CASSFRTTGGRGVNEQFF.

This clonotype was observed a few times. The rearrangement joins TRBV15 to TRBJ2-2; possibly TRBD1 or TRBD2 for D (5 bases each). Trimming took off 5 bases at V and 7 bases at J, with 20 bases between the two ends. Germline CDR1 LNHNV, CDR2 YYDKDF (reference sequence). The CDR3 spans 16 residues. The CDR3 loop is CATSGRRDRFSGELFF. The CDR3 coding sequence is TGTGCCACCAGCGGGCGCCGGGACCGGTTTAGCGGGGAGCTGTTTTTT.

This clonotype was picked up a small number of times. The chain combines TRBV7-2 with TRBJ2-1; 10 bases match TRBD2. There are 17 residues in the CDR3. The J segment lost 1 base and the V segment lost 6 bases, leaving 9 bases of the junction unmatched. Germline values: CDR1 SGHTA, CDR2 FQGNSA. The CDR3 reads CASRIVSGGISYNEQFF. The DNA of the CDR3 is TGTGCCAGCAGGATCGTTAGCGGGGGGATTTCCTACAATGAGCAGTTCTTC. Using reference TRBV7-2 and TRBJ2-1 for the parts outside the CDR3, the full variable domain is GAGVSQSPSNKVTEKGKDVELRCDPISGHTALYWYRQSLGQGLEFLIYFQGNSAPDKSGLPSDRFSAERTGGSVSTLTIQRTQQEDSAVYLCASRIVSGGISYNEQFFGPGTRLTVL.

This clonotype was counted only a few times. V and J are TRBV7-2 and TRBJ2-1; TRBD1 matches at 8 bases. CDR1 and CDR2 (germline): SGHTA, FQGNSA. Unmatched junction bases numbered 12, after V lost 5 bases and J lost 6 bases. The CDR3 runs to 16 residues. This chain's CDR3 is CASSRIGQGIFNEQFF. In DNA form, the CDR3 reads TGTGCCAGCAGCAGAATCGGACAGGGTATTTTCAATGAGCAGTTCTTC.

The V and J genes are TRBV14 and TRBJ2-7; 9 bases line up with TRBD1. This CDR3 region has 16 residues. With 1 base clipped from V and 7 bases from J, the junction kept 11 bases outside the gene matches. The germline V gene has CDR1 SGHDN and CDR2 FVKESK. CDR3 nucleotide sequence: TGTGCCAGCAGCCAAGCTCTAGGGACAGGGCGTCGGGAGCAGTACTTC. This translates into CASSQALGTGRREQYF.

The rearrangement joins TRBV29-1 to TRBJ2-3, with 9 bases identical to TRBD2. The V gene end was trimmed by 0 bases and the J gene end by 6 bases; junction bases not matched to a gene: 10. CDR1 is SQVTM, CDR2 ANQGSEA, per germline. The CDR3 totals 16 residues. CDR3 amino acids: CSVEEGLAGFVDTQYF. In DNA, the CDR3 is TGCAGCGTTGAAGAGGGACTAGCAGGGTTTGTTGATACGCAGTATTTT.

The V and J genes are TRBV12-3 or TRBV12-4 and TRBJ2-7; no definite D call. V lost 1 base, J lost 6 bases, and 10 bases lay in between. The CDR3 extends over 13 amino acids. The CDR3 sequence: CASSLGRVSEQYF. The CDR3 DNA sequence: TGTGCCAGCAGTTTAGGACGTGTGAGCGAGCAGTACTTC.

This clonotype was found a few times. Written as DNA, the CDR3 is TGTGCCAGCAGCCCTTCTCCGGGACCACAGCATTTT. It codes for CASSPSPGPQHF. V gene TRBV6-6 combines with J gene TRBJ1-5; D is perhaps TRBD1 (5 bases). V lost 6 bases and J lost 13, with 16 bases in between. The CDR3 runs 12 residues. Germline values: CDR1 MNHNY, CDR2 SVGAGI (reference sequence).

This clonotype was counted a few times. This chain joins TRBV27 and TRBJ2-1; TRBD1 matches at 9 bases. CDR3 length: 18 amino acids. V trimming: 3 bases; J trimming: 3 bases; junction bases outside the gene matches: 12. Germline assignment: CDR1 MNHEY and CDR2 SMNVEV (reference sequence). CDR3 sequence reads: CASSFLGLGQGSYNEQFF. CDR3 nucleotides: TGTGCCAGCAGTTTCCTCGGCCTAGGACAGGGGAGCTACAATGAGCAGTTCTTC.